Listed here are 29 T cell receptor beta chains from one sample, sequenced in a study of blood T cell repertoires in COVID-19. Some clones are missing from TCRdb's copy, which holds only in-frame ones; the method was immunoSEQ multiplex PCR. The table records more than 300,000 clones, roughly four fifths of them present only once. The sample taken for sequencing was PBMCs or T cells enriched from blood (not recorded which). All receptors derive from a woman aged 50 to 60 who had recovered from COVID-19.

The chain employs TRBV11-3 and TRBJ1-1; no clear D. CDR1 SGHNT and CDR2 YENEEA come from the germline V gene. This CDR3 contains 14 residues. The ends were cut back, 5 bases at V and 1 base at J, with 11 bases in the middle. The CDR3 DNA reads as TGTGCCAGCAGCCGGAGGGAGAGGAACACTGAAGCTTTCTTT. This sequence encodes CASSRRERNTEAFF.

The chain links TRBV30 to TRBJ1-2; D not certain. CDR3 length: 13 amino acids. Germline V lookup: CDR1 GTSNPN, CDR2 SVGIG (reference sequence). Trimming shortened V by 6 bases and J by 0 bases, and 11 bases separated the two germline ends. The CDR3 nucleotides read TGTGCCTGTTCGACCGGAGCTAACTATGGCTACACCTTC. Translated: CACSTGANYGYTF.

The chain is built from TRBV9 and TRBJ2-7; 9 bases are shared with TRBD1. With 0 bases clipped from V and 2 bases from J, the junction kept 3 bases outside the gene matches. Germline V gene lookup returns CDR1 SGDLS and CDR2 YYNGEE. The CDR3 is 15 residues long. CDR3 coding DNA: TGTGCCAGCAGCGTAGGGACAGGGGCACCCTACGAGCAGTACTTC. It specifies CASSVGTGAPYEQYF.

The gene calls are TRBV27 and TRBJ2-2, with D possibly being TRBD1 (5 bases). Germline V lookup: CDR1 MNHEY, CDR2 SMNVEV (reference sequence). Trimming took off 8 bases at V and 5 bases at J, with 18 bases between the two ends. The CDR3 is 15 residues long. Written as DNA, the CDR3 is TGTGCCAGCTCTCTGGGGCCGAGTGGGACCGGGGAGCTGTTTTTT. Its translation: CASSLGPSGTGELFF.

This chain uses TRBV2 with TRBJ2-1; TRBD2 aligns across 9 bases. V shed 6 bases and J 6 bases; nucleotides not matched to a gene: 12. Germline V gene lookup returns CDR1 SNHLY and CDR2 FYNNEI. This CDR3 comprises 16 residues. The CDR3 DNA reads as TGTGCCAGCAGACCCATCAAAGCGGGAGGCTTCAATGAGCAGTTCTTC. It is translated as CASRPIKAGGFNEQFF. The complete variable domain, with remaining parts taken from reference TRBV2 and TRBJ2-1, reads EPEVTQTPSHQVTQMGQEVILRCVPISNHLYFYWYRQILGQKVEFLVSFYNNEISEKSEIFDDQFSVERPDGSNFTLKIRSTKLEDSAMYFCASRPIKAGGFNEQFFGPGTRLTVL.

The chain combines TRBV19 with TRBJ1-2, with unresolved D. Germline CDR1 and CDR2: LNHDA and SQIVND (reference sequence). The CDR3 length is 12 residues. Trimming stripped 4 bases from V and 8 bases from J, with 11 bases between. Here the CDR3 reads CASSTRGGGYTF. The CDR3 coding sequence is TGTGCCAGTAGTACCCGAGGTGGCGGCTACACCTTC.

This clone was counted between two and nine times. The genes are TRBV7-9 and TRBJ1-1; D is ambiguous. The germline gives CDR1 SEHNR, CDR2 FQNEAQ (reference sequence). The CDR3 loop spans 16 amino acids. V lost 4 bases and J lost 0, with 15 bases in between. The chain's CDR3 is CASSSSFIFMNTEAFF. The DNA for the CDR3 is TGTGCCAGCAGCTCGAGTTTTATCTTCATGAACACTGAAGCTTTCTTT. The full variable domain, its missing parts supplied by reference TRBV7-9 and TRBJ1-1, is DTGVSQNPRHKITKRGQNVTFRCDPISEHNRLYWYRQTLGQGPEFLTYFQNEAQLEKSRLLSDRFSAERPKGSFSTLEIQRTEQGDSAMYLCASSSSFIFMNTEAFFGQGTRLTVV.

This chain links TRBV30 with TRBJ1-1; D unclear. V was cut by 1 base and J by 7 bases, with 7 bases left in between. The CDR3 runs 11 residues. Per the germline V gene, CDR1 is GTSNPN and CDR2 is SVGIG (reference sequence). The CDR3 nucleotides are TGTGCCTGGAGTGAAACAGATGAAGCTTTCTTT. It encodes CAWSETDEAFF.

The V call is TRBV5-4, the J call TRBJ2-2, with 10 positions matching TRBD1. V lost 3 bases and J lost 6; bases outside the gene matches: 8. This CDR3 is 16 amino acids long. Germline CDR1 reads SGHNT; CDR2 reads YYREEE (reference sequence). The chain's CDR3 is CASSSGQGVVSGELFF. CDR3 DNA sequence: TGTGCCAGCAGCTCCGGACAGGGGGTAGTGTCCGGGGAGCTGTTTTTT.

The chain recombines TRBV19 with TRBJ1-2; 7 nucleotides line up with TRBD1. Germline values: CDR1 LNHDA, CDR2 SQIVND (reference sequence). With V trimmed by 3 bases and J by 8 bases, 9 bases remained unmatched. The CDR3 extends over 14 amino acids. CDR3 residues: CASSISATGKGYTF. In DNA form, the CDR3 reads TGTGCCAGTAGTATTTCAGCGACAGGGAAGGGCTACACCTTC.

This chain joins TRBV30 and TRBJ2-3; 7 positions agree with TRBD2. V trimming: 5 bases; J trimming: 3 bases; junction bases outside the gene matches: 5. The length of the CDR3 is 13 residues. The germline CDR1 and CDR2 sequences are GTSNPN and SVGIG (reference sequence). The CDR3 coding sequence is TGTGCCTGGGCTAGCGGTGTAACAGATACGCAGTATTTT. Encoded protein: CAWASGVTDTQYF.

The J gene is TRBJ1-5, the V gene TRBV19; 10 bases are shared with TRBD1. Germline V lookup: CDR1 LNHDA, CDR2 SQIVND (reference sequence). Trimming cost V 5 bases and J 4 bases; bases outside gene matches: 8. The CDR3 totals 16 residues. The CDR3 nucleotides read TGTGCCAGTAGTCCGAGACAGGGGGCCTGGAATCAGCCCCAGCATTTT. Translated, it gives CASSPRQGAWNQPQHF.

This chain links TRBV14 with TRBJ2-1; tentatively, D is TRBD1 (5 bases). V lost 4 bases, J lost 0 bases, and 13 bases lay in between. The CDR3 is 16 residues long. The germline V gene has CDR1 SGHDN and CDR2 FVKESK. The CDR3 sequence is CASSPLGPSSYNEQFF. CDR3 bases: TGTGCCAGCAGCCCTCTGGGGCCCTCCTCCTACAATGAGCAGTTCTTC.

Written as DNA, the CDR3 is TGTGCCAGTAGTATCGCAGGGGGCTCTGAAGCTTTCTTT. Translating it yields CASSIAGGSEAFF. The chain couples TRBV19 to TRBJ1-1, with 8 bases matching TRBD1. Trimming took 3 bases from V and 6 from J; bases not matched to a gene: 3. There are 13 residues in the CDR3. The germline gives CDR1 LNHDA, CDR2 SQIVND (reference sequence).

The CDR3 DNA sequence: TGCGCCAGCAGCCAAGATCGTCCAGATAATGAGCAGTTCTTC. This translates into CASSQDRPDNEQFF. The rearrangement links TRBV4-1 to TRBJ2-1, with no clear D. Per germline, CDR1 MGHRA and CDR2 YSYEKL. The CDR3 consists of 14 residues. Trimming pared 0 bases from V and 7 bases from J, leaving 10 bases between.

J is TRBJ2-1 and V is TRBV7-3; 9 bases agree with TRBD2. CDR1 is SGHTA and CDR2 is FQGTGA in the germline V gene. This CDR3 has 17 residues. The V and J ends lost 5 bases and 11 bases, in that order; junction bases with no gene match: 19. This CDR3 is CASSPQGGAGGPVKQFF. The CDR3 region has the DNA TGTGCCAGCAGCCCCCAAGGCGGAGCGGGGGGTCCGGTGAAGCAGTTCTTC. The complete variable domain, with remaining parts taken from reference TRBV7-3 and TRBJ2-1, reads GAGVSQTPSNKVTEKGKYVELRCDPISGHTALYWYRQSLGQGPEFLIYFQGTGAADDSGLPNDRFFAVRPEGSVSTLKIQRTERGDSAVYLCASSPQGGAGGPVKQFFGPGTRLTVL.

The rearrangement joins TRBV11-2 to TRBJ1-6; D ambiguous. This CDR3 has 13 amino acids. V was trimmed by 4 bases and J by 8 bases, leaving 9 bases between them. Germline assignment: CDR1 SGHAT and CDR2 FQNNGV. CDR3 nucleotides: TGTGCCAGCAGCTCGACGGGTTATTCACCCCTCCACTTT. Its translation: CASSSTGYSPLHF.

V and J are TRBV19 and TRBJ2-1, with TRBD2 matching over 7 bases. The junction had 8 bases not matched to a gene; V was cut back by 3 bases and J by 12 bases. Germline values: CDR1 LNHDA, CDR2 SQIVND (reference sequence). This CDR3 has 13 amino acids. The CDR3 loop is CASSIKREGVQFF. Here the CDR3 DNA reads TGTGCCAGTAGTATCAAAAGGGAGGGAGTGCAGTTCTTC.

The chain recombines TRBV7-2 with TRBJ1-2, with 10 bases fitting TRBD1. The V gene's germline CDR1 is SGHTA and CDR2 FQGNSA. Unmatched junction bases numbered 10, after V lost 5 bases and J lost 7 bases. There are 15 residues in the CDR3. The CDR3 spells CASSLTGGASFGYTF. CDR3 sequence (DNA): TGTGCCAGCAGCCTGACAGGGGGCGCCTCTTTTGGCTACACCTTC. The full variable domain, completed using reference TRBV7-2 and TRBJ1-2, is GAGVSQSPSNKVTEKGKDVELRCDPISGHTALYWYRQSLGQGLEFLIYFQGNSAPDKSGLPSDRFSAERTGGSVSTLTIQRTQQEDSAVYLCASSLTGGASFGYTFGSGTRLTVV.

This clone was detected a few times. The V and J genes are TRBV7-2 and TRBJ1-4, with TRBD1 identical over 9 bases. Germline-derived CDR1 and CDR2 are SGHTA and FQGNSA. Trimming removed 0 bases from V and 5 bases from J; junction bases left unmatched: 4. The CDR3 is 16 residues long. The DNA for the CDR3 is TGTGCCAGCAGCTTAGCTACCGGGACAGGGAATGAAAAACTGTTTTTT. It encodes CASSLATGTGNEKLFF.

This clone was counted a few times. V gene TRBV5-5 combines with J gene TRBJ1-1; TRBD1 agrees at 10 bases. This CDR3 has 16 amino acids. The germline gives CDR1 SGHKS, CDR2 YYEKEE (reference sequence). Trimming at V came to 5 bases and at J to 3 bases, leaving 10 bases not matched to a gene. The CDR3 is CASSPGQGIGYTEAFF. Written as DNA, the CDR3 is TGTGCCAGCAGTCCGGGACAGGGGATTGGGTACACTGAAGCTTTCTTT.

In DNA form, the CDR3 reads TGTGCCTGGCGGGGGACAGGGCCTAGCGAGCAGTACTTC. Translating it yields CAWRGTGPSEQYF. The chain employs TRBV30 and TRBJ2-7, with TRBD1 matching 9 bases. CDR3 length equals 13 residues. The trim removed 5 bases at V and 6 bases at J, leaving 8 bases unmatched. Germline V CDR1 and CDR2: GTSNPN, SVGIG (reference sequence). Full variable domain (rest looked up from reference TRBV30 and TRBJ2-7): SQTIHQWPATLVQPVGSPLSLECTVEGTSNPNLYWYRQAAGRGLQLLFYSVGIGQISSEVPQNLSASRPQDRQFILSSKKLLLSDSGFYLCAWRGTGPSEQYFGPGTRLTVT.

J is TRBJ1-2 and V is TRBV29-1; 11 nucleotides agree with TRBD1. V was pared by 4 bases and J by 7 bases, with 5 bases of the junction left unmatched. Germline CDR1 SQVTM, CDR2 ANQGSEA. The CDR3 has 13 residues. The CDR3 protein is CSVAGQGAGGYTF. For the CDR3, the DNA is TGCAGCGTTGCCGGACAGGGGGCAGGTGGCTACACCTTC. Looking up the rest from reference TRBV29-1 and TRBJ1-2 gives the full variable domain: SAVISQKPSRDICQRGTSLTIQCQVDSQVTMMFWYRQQPGQSLTLIATANQGSEATYESGFVIDKFPISRPNLTFSTLTVSNMSPEDSSIYLCSVAGQGAGGYTFGSGTRLTVV.

The CDR3 here is CASNHLPGGTEAFF. For the CDR3, the DNA is TGTGCCAGTAACCACCTCCCGGGAGGCACTGAAGCTTTCTTT. V gene TRBV19 combines with J gene TRBJ1-1; D ambiguous. Trimming cost V 7 bases and J 4 bases, with 16 bases left between them. The CDR3 spans 14 residues. Germline V gives CDR1 LNHDA, CDR2 SQIVND (reference sequence).

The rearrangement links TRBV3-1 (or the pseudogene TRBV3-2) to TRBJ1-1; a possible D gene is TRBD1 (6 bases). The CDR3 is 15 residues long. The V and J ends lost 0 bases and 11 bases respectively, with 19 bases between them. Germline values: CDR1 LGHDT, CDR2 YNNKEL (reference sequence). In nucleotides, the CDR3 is TGTGCCAGCAGCCAAGATTTGGGGGCCGGGATGTCTGCTTTCTTT. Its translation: CASSQDLGAGMSAFF.

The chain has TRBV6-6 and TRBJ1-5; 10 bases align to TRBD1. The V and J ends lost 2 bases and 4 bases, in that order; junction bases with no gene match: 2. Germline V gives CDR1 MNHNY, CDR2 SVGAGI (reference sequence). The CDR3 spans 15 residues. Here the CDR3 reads CASSYTGQGNQPQHF. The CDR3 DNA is TGTGCCAGCAGTTACACGGGACAGGGGAATCAGCCCCAGCATTTT.

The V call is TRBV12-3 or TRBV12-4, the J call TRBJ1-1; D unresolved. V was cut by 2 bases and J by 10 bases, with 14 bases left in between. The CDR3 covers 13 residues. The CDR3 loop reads CASSLRGRGGAFF. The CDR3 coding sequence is TGTGCCAGCAGTTTACGTGGCCGAGGAGGAGCTTTCTTT.

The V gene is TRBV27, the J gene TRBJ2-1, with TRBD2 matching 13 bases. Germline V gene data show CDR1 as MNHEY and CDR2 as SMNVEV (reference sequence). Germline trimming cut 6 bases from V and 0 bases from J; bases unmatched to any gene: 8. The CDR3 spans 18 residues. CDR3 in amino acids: CASREGLAGTSSYNEQFF. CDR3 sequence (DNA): TGTGCCAGCAGAGAGGGACTAGCGGGAACATCCTCCTACAATGAGCAGTTCTTC.

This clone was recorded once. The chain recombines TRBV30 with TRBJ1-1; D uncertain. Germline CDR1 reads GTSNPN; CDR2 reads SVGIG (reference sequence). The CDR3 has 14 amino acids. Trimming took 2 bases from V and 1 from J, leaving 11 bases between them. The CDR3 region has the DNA TGTGCCTGGAGTCGGCAGACTTCGAACACTGAAGCTTTCTTT. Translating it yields CAWSRQTSNTEAFF.